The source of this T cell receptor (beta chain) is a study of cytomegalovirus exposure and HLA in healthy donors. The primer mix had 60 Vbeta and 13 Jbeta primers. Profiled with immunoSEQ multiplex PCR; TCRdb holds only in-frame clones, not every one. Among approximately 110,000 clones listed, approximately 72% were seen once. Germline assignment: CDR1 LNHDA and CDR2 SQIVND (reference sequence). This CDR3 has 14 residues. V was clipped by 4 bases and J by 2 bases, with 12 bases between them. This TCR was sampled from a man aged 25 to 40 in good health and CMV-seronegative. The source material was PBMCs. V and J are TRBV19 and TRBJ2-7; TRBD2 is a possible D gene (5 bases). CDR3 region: CASSNQAATYEQYF. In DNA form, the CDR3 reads TGTGCCAGTAGTAATCAAGCGGCAACCTACGAGCAGTACTTC.